The clone carrying this T cell receptor (beta chain) has just a few counts. Its antigen is as yet unknown. Profiling relied on immunoSEQ multiplex PCR, and the TCRdb table lists in-frame clones only, not all of them. The repertoire holds around 44,000 clones, with roughly 79% as singletons. This sample was included in a study of memory CD4+ T cells and cytomegalovirus serostatus. Study details: Of the healthy Belgian adults, 8 to 10 were CMV seropositive and about 24 seronegative. Study-level results: Each of some 67 CMV-associated TCRbeta sequences occurred in one to five individuals. The CMV-associated TCR signature appears largely within the CD4+ memory repertoire.

Single viable CD3+CD4+CD8-CD45RO+ cells were sorted as the memory CD4+ T cells. The sample was memory CD4+ T cells from blood. The sequence derives from an adult in good health and CMV-seronegative.

CDR3 nucleotides: TGTGCCAGCAGTTACTCCAGGGGGACAGGGGAGGGTGGCTACACCTTC. Translation: CASSYSRGTGEGGYTF. The gene calls are TRBV6-5 and TRBJ1-2; 10 bases match TRBD1. Germline lookup yields CDR1 MNHEY and CDR2 SVGAGI. Trimming cost V 0 bases and J 7 bases; bases outside gene matches: 8. The CDR3 length is 16 residues.